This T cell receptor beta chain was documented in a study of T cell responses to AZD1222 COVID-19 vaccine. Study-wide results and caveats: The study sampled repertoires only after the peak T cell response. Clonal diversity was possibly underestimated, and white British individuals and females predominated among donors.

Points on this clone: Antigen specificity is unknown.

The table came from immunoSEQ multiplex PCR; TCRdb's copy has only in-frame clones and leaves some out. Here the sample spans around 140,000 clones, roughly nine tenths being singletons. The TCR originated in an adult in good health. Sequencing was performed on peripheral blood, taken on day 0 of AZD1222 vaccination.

CDR3 sequence (DNA): TGTGCCAGCAGCGTAGGAGCTACAAGAGAGACCCAGTACTTC. Encoded protein: CASSVGATRETQYF. The chain has TRBV9 and TRBJ2-5, with no clear D. CDR3 size: 14 residues. From germline, CDR1 is SGDLS and CDR2 YYNGEE. Trimming took 0 bases from V and 4 from J, leaving 10 bases between them. The full variable domain, rest sourced from reference TRBV9 and TRBJ2-5, is DSGVTQTPKHLITATGQRVTLRCSPRSGDLSVYWYQQSLDQGLQFLIQYYNGEERAKGNILERFSAQQFPDLHSELNLSSLELGDSALYFCASSVGATRETQYFGPGTRLLVL.